A single sample gave rise to the 25 T cell receptor beta chains below, sequenced in a study of blood T cells in healthy people across ages. PCR was performed a second time for about 6 to 11 cycles using a sample-barcoded 5' primer and a J-beta primer mix. TCRdb re-called the 5' RACE reads through MiXCR, storing one row per CDR3 protein. The top ten clones hold about 0.8% of a sample with 800,000 to 1,300,000 distinct CDR3 sequences, under 30% of them seen once. These data are also associated with another study on T cells of mothers and their children.

The sequenced sample was blood. The receptors here all came from a girl aged 2 to 9 in good health.

This clonotype occurred a few times. V and J are TRBV7-9 and TRBJ1-5; a weak D match, TRBD1 (5 bases). Germline values: CDR1 SEHNR, CDR2 FQNEAQ (reference sequence). The CDR3 covers 15 residues. Deletions cut 1 base from V and 2 bases from J, with 9 bases between. The CDR3 spells CASSLGQYGNQPQHF. The CDR3 DNA follows: TGTGCCAGCAGCTTAGGACAGTACGGCAATCAGCCCCAGCATTTT. Full variable domain (outside the CDR3, taken from reference TRBV7-9 and TRBJ1-5): DTGVSQNPRHKITKRGQNVTFRCDPISEHNRLYWYRQTLGQGPEFLTYFQNEAQLEKSRLLSDRFSAERPKGSFSTLEIQRTEQGDSAMYLCASSLGQYGNQPQHFGDGTRLSIL.

A few counts support this clonotype. The chain links TRBV20-1 to TRBJ2-5; the D gene is possibly TRBD1 (6 bases). The germline CDR1 and CDR2 sequences are DFQATT and SNEGSKA (reference sequence). The CDR3 has 12 residues. V lost 2 bases and J lost 7, with 11 bases in between. CDR3 in amino acids: CSARYREVTQYF. CDR3 DNA sequence: TGCAGTGCTAGATACAGGGAAGTGACCCAGTACTTC.

This clonotype occurred a few times. DNA for the CDR3: TGTGCCAGCAGTTACTCGGGGTTTGAAAAACTGTTTTTT. Its protein product is CASSYSGFEKLFF. V is TRBV6-5 and J is TRBJ1-4; D is undetermined. Looked up from germline, CDR1 is MNHEY and CDR2 is SVGAGI. This CDR3 spans 13 amino acids. V was clipped by 0 bases and J by 7 bases, with 6 bases between them.

This clonotype was seen a few times. The chain couples TRBV7-2 to TRBJ2-5, with 9 bases matching TRBD2. The DNA matches TRBJ2-7 better at its end, which makes the J call doubtful. This CDR3 has 15 amino acids. Germline CDR1 SGHTA, CDR2 FQGNSA. CDR3 sequence reads: CASSPRLADSTEQYF. The CDR3 DNA sequence: TGTGCCAGCAGCCCCCGACTAGCGGACTCGACCGAGCAGTACTTC.

This clonotype was counted only a few times. The chain combines TRBV20-1 with TRBJ2-2, with D perhaps being TRBD1 or TRBD2 (5 bases each). The CDR3 contains 12 residues. V dropped 3 bases and J dropped 6 bases, with 8 bases sitting between them. Looked up from germline, CDR1 is DFQATT and CDR2 is SNEGSKA (reference sequence). CDR3 sequence (DNA): TGCAGTGCTAGTGTGGGGGCCGGGGAGCTGTTTTTT. Translation gives CSASVGAGELFF.

This clonotype was counted between two and nine times. The chain joins TRBV24-1 to TRBJ2-5, with 7 bases fitting TRBD2. The J call could be wrong; TRBJ2-1 is a better fit for the DNA end. Germline-derived CDR1 and CDR2 are KGHDR and SFDVKD. The CDR3 contains 14 residues. The CDR3 coding sequence is TGTGCCACCAGTGATTTGTGGGGGGGGAATGAGCAGTTCTTC. Its translation is CATSDLWGGNEQFF.

The gene calls are TRBV20-1 and TRBJ2-7; no clear D gene. This CDR3 has 14 residues. The germline V gene encodes CDR1 DFQATT and CDR2 SNEGSKA (reference sequence). Trimming shortened V by 1 base and J by 3 bases, and 13 bases separated the two germline ends. The CDR3 protein is CSARGYGGGYEQYF. CDR3 nucleotides: TGCAGTGCTAGAGGGTATGGTGGCGGCTACGAGCAGTACTTC.

This chain uses TRBV28 with TRBJ1-3, with a tentative D call TRBD1 (5 bases). The ends were cut back, 11 bases at V and 2 bases at J, with 10 bases in the middle. This CDR3 comprises 12 residues. Germline V gives CDR1 MDHEN, CDR2 SYDVKM. In DNA form, the CDR3 reads TGTGCCGGATCAGGGACTGGAAACACCATATATTTT. It translates to CAGSGTGNTIYF.

The chain combines TRBV12-3 or TRBV12-4 with TRBJ1-4; D gene unclear. Trimming pared 7 bases from V and 8 bases from J, leaving 8 bases between. The CDR3 is made up of 11 amino acids. CDR3 amino acids: CASKAAEKLFF. The DNA of the CDR3 is TGTGCCAGCAAAGCCGCCGAAAAACTGTTTTTT.

This clonotype was seen more than once but under ten times. The chain has TRBV13 and TRBJ2-5, with D tentatively TRBD1 or TRBD2 (5 bases each). The germline V and J ends were trimmed by 4 bases and 0 bases, with 12 bases remaining between them. Germline V gene data show CDR1 as PRHDT and CDR2 as FYEKMQ (reference sequence). The CDR3 is 15 residues long. CDR3 region: CASSSTRGNQETQYF. CDR3 bases: TGTGCCAGCAGCTCAACCCGGGGCAACCAAGAGACCCAGTACTTC.

To note about this clonotype: One end of the junction does not line up with germline, which may come from a read error. This rearrangement joins TRBV29-1 to TRBJ2-5; no definite D call. The CDR3 length is 13 residues. Germline values: CDR1 SQVTM, CDR2 ANQGSEA. The CDR3 sequence: CGVPGKNQETQYF. CDR3 in DNA: TGCGGCGTTCCTGGGAAAAACCAAGAGACCCAGTACTTC.

In its sample, this clonotype was seen a few times. This sequence joins TRBV9 and TRBJ2-3; 8 nucleotides match TRBD2. Trimming removed 0 bases from V and 4 bases from J; junction bases left unmatched: 7. CDR3 length equals 16 residues. Germline CDR1 and CDR2: SGDLS and YYNGEE. The CDR3 reads CASSVGTSGPPDTQYF. The CDR3 region has the DNA TGTGCCAGCAGCGTAGGTACTAGCGGCCCGCCAGATACGCAGTATTTT. The whole variable domain, filled in from reference TRBV9 and TRBJ2-3, reads DSGVTQTPKHLITATGQRVTLRCSPRSGDLSVYWYQQSLDQGLQFLIQYYNGEERAKGNILERFSAQQFPDLHSELNLSSLELGDSALYFCASSVGTSGPPDTQYFGPGTRLTVL.

There are a few counts of this clonotype. The V and J genes are TRBV11-3 and TRBJ1-6, with 8 bases fitting TRBD1. J lost 9 bases, V lost 5 bases, and 9 bases had no gene match. The length of the CDR3 is 15 residues. CDR1 and CDR2 from the germline V gene are SGHNT and YENEEA. This CDR3 reads CASSLRQGTFSPLHF. CDR3 bases: TGTGCCAGCAGCCTGAGACAGGGGACCTTTTCACCCCTCCACTTT.

The chain recombines TRBV7-9 with TRBJ1-5, with no clear D. V lost 5 bases and J lost 5, with 16 bases in between. The CDR3 totals 15 residues. From germline, CDR1 is SEHNR and CDR2 FQNEAQ (reference sequence). CDR3 sequence reads: CASSPPGALYQPQHF. Here the CDR3 DNA reads TGTGCCAGCAGCCCTCCGGGCGCGTTGTATCAGCCCCAGCATTTT.

This chain joins TRBV20-1 and TRBJ2-7; TRBD2 aligns across 11 bases. V lost 8 bases to trimming and J lost 4 bases; unmatched junction nucleotides: 4. In germline, CDR1 is DFQATT, CDR2 SNEGSKA (reference sequence). The CDR3 covers 12 residues. This CDR3 is CSSGTSGYEQYF. CDR3 nucleotides: TGCAGTTCAGGGACTAGCGGTTACGAGCAGTACTTC.

The CDR3 nucleotides read TGTGCCAGCAGCGAGCTTCCTACAGGATTCTCTGGAAACACCATATATTTT. Translating it yields CASSELPTGFSGNTIYF. The chain joins TRBV13 to TRBJ1-3, with a tentative D call TRBD1 (5 bases). V was cut by 5 bases and J by 0 bases, with 17 bases left in between. This CDR3 has 17 amino acids. Germline V CDR1 and CDR2: PRHDT, FYEKMQ (reference sequence).

This chain joins TRBV18 and TRBJ1-6; D uncertain. V lost 3 bases and J 5 bases, leaving 14 bases between the germline ends. The CDR3 sequence is 16 residues long. CDR1 is KGHSH, CDR2 LQKENI, per germline. This CDR3 is CASSPQDGGNNSPLHF. CDR3 coding DNA: TGTGCCAGCTCACCCCAGGACGGCGGGAATAATTCACCCCTCCACTTT.

This clonotype has a handful of counts. The V and J genes are TRBV27 and TRBJ2-1; 8 nucleotides agree with TRBD2. Losses at the gene ends were 4 bases for V and 3 bases for J; bases not matched to a gene: 2. CDR3 length equals 14 residues. The germline gives CDR1 MNHEY, CDR2 SMNVEV (reference sequence). In nucleotides, the CDR3 is TGTGCCAGCAGTTATAGCGGGATCTACAATGAGCAGTTCTTC. Residues: CASSYSGIYNEQFF.

The chain uses TRBV7-2 and TRBJ2-1; D is perhaps TRBD1 (6 bases). TRBJ2-7 matches the DNA end more closely, so the J call is doubtful. This CDR3 contains 13 residues. Germline V gene sequence: CDR1 SGHTA, CDR2 FQGNSA. CDR3 sequence: CASSLGTGIEQYF. DNA of the CDR3: TGTGCCAGCAGCTTAGGAACAGGGATCGAGCAGTACTTC.

This chain uses TRBV7-2 with TRBJ2-7, with 11 positions matching TRBD2. The CDR3 runs to 17 residues. Germline V gene sequence: CDR1 SGHTA, CDR2 FQGNSA. With V trimmed by 8 bases and J by 1 base, 13 bases remained unmatched. CDR3 sequence (DNA): TGTGCCAGCTCCATTAATAGCGGGGGGGCCAAATCCTACGAGCAGTACTTC. Translating it yields CASSINSGGAKSYEQYF.

The chain has TRBV7-9 and TRBJ2-5, with D unclear. This CDR3 comprises 13 residues. CDR1 and CDR2 (germline): SEHNR, FQNEAQ (reference sequence). V dropped 5 bases and J dropped 0 bases, with 7 bases sitting between them. DNA for the CDR3: TGTGCCAGCAGCCATTTGTACCAAGAGACCCAGTACTTC. Protein sequence: CASSHLYQETQYF.

As to this clonotype: One end of the junction does not line up with germline, which may come from a read error. The V call is TRBV12-3 or TRBV12-4, the J call TRBJ2-7; 11 positions match TRBD2. The CDR3 sequence is 15 residues long. CDR3 nucleotide sequence: TGTGCCCGCAGTTTAGCGGGGGGGCTTACGGCCGAGCAGTACTTC. Translated: CARSLAGGLTAEQYF.

This chain connects TRBV29-1 to TRBJ2-3; unclear D gene. Germline V gene lookup returns CDR1 SQVTM and CDR2 ANQGSEA. There are 12 residues in the CDR3. Trimming removed 3 bases from V and 6 bases from J, with 10 bases in between. DNA of the CDR3: TGCAGCGTTGATGTGACCGCGGATACGCAGTATTTT. As protein: CSVDVTADTQYF.

This clonotype was seen only a few times. The V call is TRBV9, the J call TRBJ2-5, with 8 bases identical to TRBD2. V gave up 0 bases and J gave up 5 bases; unmatched junction bases: 6. There are 15 residues in the CDR3. Germline V gene lookup returns CDR1 SGDLS and CDR2 YYNGEE. The CDR3 region is CASSVGPGGKETQYF. In DNA, the CDR3 is TGTGCCAGCAGCGTAGGTCCGGGAGGGAAGGAGACCCAGTACTTC.

The chain has TRBV11-2 and TRBJ2-1, with D possibly matching TRBD2 (6 bases). The CDR3 is 17 residues long. Germline values: CDR1 SGHAT, CDR2 FQNNGV. Deletions cut 0 bases from V and 7 bases from J, with 19 bases between. The CDR3 reads CASSLDMRTAGGNEQFF. For the CDR3, the DNA is TGTGCCAGCAGCTTAGATATGAGGACCGCCGGAGGGAATGAGCAGTTCTTC.